These 8 T cell receptor beta chains share one sample of origin, sequenced in a study of blood T cells in healthy people across ages. Through a sample-barcoded 5' primer and a J-beta primer mix, a second PCR was run for roughly 7 to 11 cycles. Each CDR3 protein gets one entry after TCRdb re-called the 5' RACE reads with MiXCR. There are some 880,000 distinct CDR3 sequences in the sample; about 34% occur only once, and 10% to 15% lies in the top ten. Sequenced: blood. These receptors originate from a man aged 18-30 years in good health.

Concerning this clonotype: Germline and junction disagree at one end, which may indicate a read error. This chain uses TRBV6-1 with TRBJ2-3; D gene uncertain. CDR1 is MNHNS and CDR2 is SASEGT in the germline V gene. This CDR3 spans 10 amino acids. CDR3 nucleotide sequence: TGTGCCAGCAGTGAAGATGCGCAGTATTTT. Translation: CASSEDAQYF.

The J gene is TRBJ2-1, the V gene TRBV29-1; 7 positions match TRBD1. The trim removed 1 base at V and 5 bases at J, leaving 14 bases unmatched. This CDR3 spans 17 amino acids. In germline, CDR1 is SQVTM, CDR2 ANQGSEA. CDR3: CSVEGGLDRADNNEQFF. In DNA form, the CDR3 reads TGCAGCGTTGAAGGGGGGCTCGACAGGGCTGATAACAATGAGCAGTTCTTC.

This clonotype was seen many times. The genes are TRBV15 and TRBJ2-5; no firm D call. CDR3 length: 15 residues. Germline loops: CDR1 LNHNV, CDR2 YYDKDF (reference sequence). Deletions cut 4 bases from V and 4 bases from J, with 16 bases between. The CDR3 nucleotides are TGTGCCACCAGCAAAACGCAGGAGTTAAGAGAGACCCAGTACTTC. This encodes CATSKTQELRETQYF.

This clonotype was counted at least ten times. This sequence joins TRBV4-2 and TRBJ1-5, with a tentative D call TRBD1 (5 bases). Trimming removed 3 bases at V and 3 bases at J, with 9 bases between. The germline gives CDR1 LGHNA, CDR2 YNFKEQ. The length of the CDR3 is 14 residues. The CDR3 loop is CASSQGQPNQPQHF. The CDR3 bases are TGTGCCAGCAGCCAGGGGCAGCCCAATCAGCCCCAGCATTTT.

The genes are TRBV29-1 and TRBJ2-3, with 10 bases that match TRBD1. Per the germline V gene, CDR1 is SQVTM and CDR2 is ANQGSEA. The V segment lost 3 bases and the J segment 6 bases; nucleotides outside the gene matches: 6. CDR3 length: 14 amino acids. The CDR3 region is CSVDPGQGPDTQYF. CDR3 nucleotides: TGCAGCGTTGACCCGGGACAGGGGCCGGATACGCAGTATTTT.

This sequence joins TRBV6-2 or TRBV6-3 and TRBJ2-2; 7 bases align to TRBD1. CDR1 and CDR2 from the germline V gene are MNHEY and SVGEGT. The CDR3 loop spans 15 amino acids. V dropped 7 bases and J dropped 1; count of bases not matched to a gene: 6. The CDR3 protein is CASILRTGNTGELFF. The DNA of the CDR3 is TGTGCCAGCATCTTGAGGACAGGGAACACCGGGGAGCTGTTTTTT.

On this clonotype: One end of the junction fails to match germline, which may point to a read error. This chain joins TRBV9 and TRBJ2-3, with TRBD2 as a possible D gene (5 bases). The germline V gene encodes CDR1 SGDLS and CDR2 YYNGEE. This CDR3 contains 17 residues. The CDR3 bases are TGTGCCAGCAGCCCCCGCGGCGGGCCGCCAAACACAGATGCGCAGTATTTT. Its translation: CASSPRGGPPNTDAQYF.

The chain has TRBV6-1 and TRBJ2-7; 12 bases line up with TRBD2. The CDR3 is 15 residues long. Trimming removed 7 bases from V and 7 bases from J; junction bases left unmatched: 11. From germline, CDR1 is MNHNS and CDR2 SASEGT. The DNA for the CDR3 is TGTGCCAGCACTCGGACTAGCGGGACCTACAATGAGCAGTACTTC. It is translated as CASTRTSGTYNEQYF.